This T cell receptor beta chain was obtained from a study of preoperative IRX-2 immunotherapy in early breast cancer. Stated treatment: preoperative locoregional IRX-2 cytokine immunotherapy. Preoperative locoregional IRX-2 cytokine immunotherapy was tested in the phase Ib source study. The repertoire was sequenced with immunoSEQ multiplex PCR; TCRdb's copy has only in-frame clones and lacks some. This table holds some 32,000 clones, less than 90% found once. Per germline, CDR1 LNHDA and CDR2 SQIVND (reference sequence). V was trimmed by 5 bases and J by 11 bases, leaving 21 bases between them. CDR3 size: 14 residues.

This chain links TRBV19 with TRBJ1-1; perhaps TRBD1 as D (6 bases). This TCR was sampled from a human donor with breast cancer. The input for sequencing was lymph node tissue, taken from a patient treated with IRX-2 immunotherapy. CDR3 residues: CASSASTGARAAFF. The CDR3 bases are TGTGCCAGTAGTGCGTCGACAGGAGCCAGGGCGGCTTTCTTT.